This T cell receptor (beta chain) was sequenced in a study of CD8 T cells in ankylosing spondylitis. This clonotype has a count of ten or more. As yet, its antigen is unknown. V shed 6 bases, J shed 6 bases, and the junction held 9 bases outside the gene matches. The V gene's germline CDR1 is SQVTM and CDR2 ANQGSEA. The CDR3 has 14 amino acids. TCRdb re-analysed the 5' RACE reads in MiXCR, keeping a single row per CDR3 protein. The sample holds about 460,000 distinct CDR3 sequences, about 5.2% seen once. Study outcomes and limitations: Disease-linked clones were reportedly significantly enriched in matched ankylosing spondylitis synovial fluid. Within ankylosing spondylitis blood, a TCR beta motif made up of eight or nine highly homologous variants appeared to be characteristic.

The sample consisted of blood, either unsorted or a sorted T cell fraction (not recorded which). The clonotype comes from a male donor with ankylosing spondylitis. This chain uses TRBV29-1 with TRBJ2-2; 8 nucleotides line up with TRBD2. This CDR3 reads CSVGRAGGPGELFF. DNA of the CDR3: TGCAGCGTGGGTAGGGCGGGAGGACCCGGGGAGCTGTTTTTT.